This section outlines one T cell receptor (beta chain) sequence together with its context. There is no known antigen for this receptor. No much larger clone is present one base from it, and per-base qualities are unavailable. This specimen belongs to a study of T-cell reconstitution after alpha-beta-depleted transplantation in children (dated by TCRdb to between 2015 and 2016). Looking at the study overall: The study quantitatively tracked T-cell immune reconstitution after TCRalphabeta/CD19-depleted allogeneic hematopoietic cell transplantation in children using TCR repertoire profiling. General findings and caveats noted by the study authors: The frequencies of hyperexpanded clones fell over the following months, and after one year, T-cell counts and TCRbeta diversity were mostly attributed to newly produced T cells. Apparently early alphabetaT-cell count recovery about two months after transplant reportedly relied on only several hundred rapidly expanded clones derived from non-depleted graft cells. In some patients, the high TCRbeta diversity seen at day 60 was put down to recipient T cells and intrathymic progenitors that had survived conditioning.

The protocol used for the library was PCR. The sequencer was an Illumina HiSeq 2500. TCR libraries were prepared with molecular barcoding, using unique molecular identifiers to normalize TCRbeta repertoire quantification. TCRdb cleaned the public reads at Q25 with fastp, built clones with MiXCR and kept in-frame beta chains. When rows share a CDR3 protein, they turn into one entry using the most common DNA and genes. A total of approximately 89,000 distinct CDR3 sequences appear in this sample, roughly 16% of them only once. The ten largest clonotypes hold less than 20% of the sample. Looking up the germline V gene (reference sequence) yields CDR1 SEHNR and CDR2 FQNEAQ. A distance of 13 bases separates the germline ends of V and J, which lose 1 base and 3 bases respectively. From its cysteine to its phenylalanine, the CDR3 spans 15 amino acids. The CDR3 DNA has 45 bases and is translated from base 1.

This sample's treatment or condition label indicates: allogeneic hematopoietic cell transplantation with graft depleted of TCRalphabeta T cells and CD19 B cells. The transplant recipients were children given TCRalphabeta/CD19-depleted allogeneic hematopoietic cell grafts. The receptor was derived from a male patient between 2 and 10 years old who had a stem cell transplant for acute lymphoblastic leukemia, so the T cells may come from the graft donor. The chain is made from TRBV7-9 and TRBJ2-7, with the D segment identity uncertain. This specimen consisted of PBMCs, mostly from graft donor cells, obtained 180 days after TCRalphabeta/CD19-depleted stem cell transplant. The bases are TGTGCCAGCAGCTTAGGCGGCGGAGTGGGCTACGAGCAGTACTTC. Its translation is CASSLGGGVGYEQYF.